This T cell receptor (beta chain) was captured in a study of T cell responses to AZD1222 COVID-19 vaccine. Findings of the study overall: Donors were largely white British and mainly female; clonal diversity was possibly underestimated.

Measured with immunoSEQ multiplex PCR; TCRdb has only the in-frame clones, and not every one. The sample lists more than 95,000 clones, about 88% occurring once. Germline trimming cut 2 bases from V and 6 bases from J; bases unmatched to any gene: 15. The CDR3 contains 17 residues. Germline V gene sequence: CDR1 SEHNR, CDR2 FQNEAQ (reference sequence). As concerns this clone: Its antigen is currently unknown.

The rearrangement uses TRBV7-9 and TRBJ1-2; TRBD1 agrees at 7 bases. This clonotype originated in an adult in good health. The material was peripheral blood, obtained on day 0 of AZD1222 vaccination. CDR3 residues: CASSLSLGPGGLDGYTF. The CDR3 nucleotides read TGTGCCAGCAGCTTAAGTCTTGGGCCAGGGGGATTAGATGGCTACACCTTC.